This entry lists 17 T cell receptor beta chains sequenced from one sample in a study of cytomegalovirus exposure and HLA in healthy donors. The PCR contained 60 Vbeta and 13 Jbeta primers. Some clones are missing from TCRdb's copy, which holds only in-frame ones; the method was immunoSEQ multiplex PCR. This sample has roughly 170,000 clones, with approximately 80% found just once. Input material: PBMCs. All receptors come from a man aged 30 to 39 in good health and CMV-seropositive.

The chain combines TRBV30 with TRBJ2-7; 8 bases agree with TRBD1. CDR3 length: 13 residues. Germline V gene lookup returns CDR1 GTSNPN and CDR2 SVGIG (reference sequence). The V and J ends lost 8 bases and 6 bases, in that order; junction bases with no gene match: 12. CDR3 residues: CAGRGQGAGEQYF. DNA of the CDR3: TGTGCCGGAAGGGGCCAGGGGGCGGGCGAGCAGTACTTC.

CDR3 protein: CASSFSAGGNEQFF. In nucleotides, the CDR3 is TGTGCCAGCAGCTTTTCAGCGGGAGGCAATGAGCAGTTCTTC. The chain employs TRBV11-3 and TRBJ2-1; 9 bases align to TRBD2. The junction had 3 bases not matched to a gene; V was cut back by 3 bases and J by 6 bases. Looked up from germline, CDR1 is SGHNT and CDR2 is YENEEA. This CDR3 has 14 amino acids.

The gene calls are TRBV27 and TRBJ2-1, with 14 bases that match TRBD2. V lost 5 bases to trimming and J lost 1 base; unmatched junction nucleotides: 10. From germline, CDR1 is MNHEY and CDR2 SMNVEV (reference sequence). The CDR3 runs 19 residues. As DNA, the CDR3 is TGTGCCAGCAGTCCCCTGACTAGCGGGAGGGCCAGATCCTACAATGAGCAGTTCTTC. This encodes CASSPLTSGRARSYNEQFF.

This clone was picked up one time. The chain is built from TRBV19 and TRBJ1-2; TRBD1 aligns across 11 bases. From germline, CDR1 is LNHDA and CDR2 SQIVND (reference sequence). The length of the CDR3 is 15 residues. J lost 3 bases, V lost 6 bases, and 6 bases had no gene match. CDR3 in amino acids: CASRDGGQGDYGYTF. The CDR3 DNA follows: TGTGCCAGTAGGGACGGGGGACAGGGGGACTATGGCTACACCTTC.

The chain's CDR3 is CASSENWAGQGLQPQHF. CDR3 nucleotides: TGTGCCAGCAGTGAGAATTGGGCGGGACAGGGTCTCCAGCCCCAGCATTTT. The rearrangement joins TRBV25-1 to TRBJ1-5; 9 positions match TRBD1. V shed 3 bases, J shed 7 bases, and the junction held 13 bases outside the gene matches. CDR3 length equals 17 residues. CDR1 MGHDK and CDR2 SYGVNS come from the germline V gene. Full variable domain (rest looked up from reference TRBV25-1 and TRBJ1-5): EADIYQTPRYLVIGTGKKITLECSQTMGHDKMYWYQQDPGMELHLIHYSYGVNSTEKGDLSSESTVSRIRTEHFPLTLESARPSHTSQYLCASSENWAGQGLQPQHFGDGTRLSIL.

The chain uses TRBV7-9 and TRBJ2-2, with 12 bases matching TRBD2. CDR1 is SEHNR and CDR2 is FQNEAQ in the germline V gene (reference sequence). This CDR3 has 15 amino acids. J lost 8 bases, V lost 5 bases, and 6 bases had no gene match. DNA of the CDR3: TGTGCCAGCAGCATACTGACTAGCGGGAGAGGGGAGCTGTTTTTT. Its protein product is CASSILTSGRGELFF.

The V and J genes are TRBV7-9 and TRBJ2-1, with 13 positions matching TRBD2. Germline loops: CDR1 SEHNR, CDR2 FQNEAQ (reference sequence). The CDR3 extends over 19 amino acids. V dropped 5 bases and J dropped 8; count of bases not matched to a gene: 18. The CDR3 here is CASSPGTSGAHGMAYEQFF. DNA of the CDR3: TGTGCCAGCAGCCCCGGGACTAGCGGGGCCCATGGTATGGCGTATGAGCAGTTCTTC.

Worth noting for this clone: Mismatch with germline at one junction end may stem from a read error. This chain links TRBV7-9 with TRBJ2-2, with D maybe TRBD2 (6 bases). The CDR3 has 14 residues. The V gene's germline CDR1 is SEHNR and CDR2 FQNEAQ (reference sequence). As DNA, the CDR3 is TGTTCCAGCAGCCCAGGGACTGGGACCGGGGAGCTGTTTTTT. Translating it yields CSSSPGTGTGELFF.

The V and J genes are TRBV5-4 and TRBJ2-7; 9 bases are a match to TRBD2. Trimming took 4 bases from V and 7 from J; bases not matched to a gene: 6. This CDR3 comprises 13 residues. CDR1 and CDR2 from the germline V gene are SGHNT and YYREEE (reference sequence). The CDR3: CASSSGLAREQYF. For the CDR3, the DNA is TGTGCCAGCAGCAGTGGACTAGCGAGAGAGCAGTACTTC.

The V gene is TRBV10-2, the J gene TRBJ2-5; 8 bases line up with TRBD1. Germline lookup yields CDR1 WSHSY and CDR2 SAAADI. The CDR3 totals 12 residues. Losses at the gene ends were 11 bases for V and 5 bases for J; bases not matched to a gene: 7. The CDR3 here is CAGGTGCETQYF. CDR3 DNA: TGCGCCGGGGGGACAGGTTGTGAGACCCAGTACTTC.

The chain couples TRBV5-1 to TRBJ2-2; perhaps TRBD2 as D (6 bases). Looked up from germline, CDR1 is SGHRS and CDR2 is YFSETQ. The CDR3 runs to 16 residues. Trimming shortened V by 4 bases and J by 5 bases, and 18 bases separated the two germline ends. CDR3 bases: TGCGCCAGCAGCCTCGTTCCGGGAGTAGAAACCGGGGAGCTGTTTTTT. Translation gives CASSLVPGVETGELFF.

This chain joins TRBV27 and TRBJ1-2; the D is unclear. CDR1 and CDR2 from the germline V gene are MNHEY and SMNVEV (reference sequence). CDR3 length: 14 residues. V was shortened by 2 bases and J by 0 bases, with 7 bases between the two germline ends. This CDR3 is CASSLVPANYGYTF. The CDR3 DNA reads TGTGCCAGCAGTTTAGTTCCGGCTAACTATGGCTACACCTTC.

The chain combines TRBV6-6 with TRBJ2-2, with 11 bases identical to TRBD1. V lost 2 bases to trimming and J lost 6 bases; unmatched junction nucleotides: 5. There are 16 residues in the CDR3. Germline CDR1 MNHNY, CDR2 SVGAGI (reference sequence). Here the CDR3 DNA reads TGTGCCAGCAGTTACCCGGGACAGGGGGGCGCCGGGGAGCTGTTTTTT. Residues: CASSYPGQGGAGELFF.

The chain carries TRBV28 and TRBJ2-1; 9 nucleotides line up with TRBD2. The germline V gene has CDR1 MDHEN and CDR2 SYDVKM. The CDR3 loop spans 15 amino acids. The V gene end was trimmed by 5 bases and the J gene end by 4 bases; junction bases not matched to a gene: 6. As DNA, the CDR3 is TGTGCCAGCAGTCCGCCTAGCGGGATATACAATGAGCAGTTCTTC. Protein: CASSPPSGIYNEQFF.

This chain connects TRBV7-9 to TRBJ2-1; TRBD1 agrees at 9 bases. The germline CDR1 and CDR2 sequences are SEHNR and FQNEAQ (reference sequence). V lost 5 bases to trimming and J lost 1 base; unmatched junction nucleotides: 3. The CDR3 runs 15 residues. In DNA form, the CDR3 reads TGTGCCAGCAGCCCCGGACAGGGGTCCTACAATGAGCAGTTCTTC. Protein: CASSPGQGSYNEQFF.

Here the CDR3 reads CSARLDWMGEAFF. DNA of the CDR3: TGCAGCGCCCGATTGGACTGGATGGGTGAAGCTTTCTTT. This chain connects TRBV29-1 to TRBJ1-1, with D uncertain. This CDR3 contains 13 residues. Germline-derived CDR1 and CDR2 are SQVTM and ANQGSEA. V gave up 7 bases and J gave up 7 bases, with 19 bases separating them.

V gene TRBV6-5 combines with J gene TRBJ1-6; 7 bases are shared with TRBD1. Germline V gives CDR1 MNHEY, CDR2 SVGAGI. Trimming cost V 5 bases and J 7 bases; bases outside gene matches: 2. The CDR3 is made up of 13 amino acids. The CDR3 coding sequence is TGTGCCAGCAGTGGGACAGCCAATTCACCCCTCCACTTT. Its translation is CASSGTANSPLHF.